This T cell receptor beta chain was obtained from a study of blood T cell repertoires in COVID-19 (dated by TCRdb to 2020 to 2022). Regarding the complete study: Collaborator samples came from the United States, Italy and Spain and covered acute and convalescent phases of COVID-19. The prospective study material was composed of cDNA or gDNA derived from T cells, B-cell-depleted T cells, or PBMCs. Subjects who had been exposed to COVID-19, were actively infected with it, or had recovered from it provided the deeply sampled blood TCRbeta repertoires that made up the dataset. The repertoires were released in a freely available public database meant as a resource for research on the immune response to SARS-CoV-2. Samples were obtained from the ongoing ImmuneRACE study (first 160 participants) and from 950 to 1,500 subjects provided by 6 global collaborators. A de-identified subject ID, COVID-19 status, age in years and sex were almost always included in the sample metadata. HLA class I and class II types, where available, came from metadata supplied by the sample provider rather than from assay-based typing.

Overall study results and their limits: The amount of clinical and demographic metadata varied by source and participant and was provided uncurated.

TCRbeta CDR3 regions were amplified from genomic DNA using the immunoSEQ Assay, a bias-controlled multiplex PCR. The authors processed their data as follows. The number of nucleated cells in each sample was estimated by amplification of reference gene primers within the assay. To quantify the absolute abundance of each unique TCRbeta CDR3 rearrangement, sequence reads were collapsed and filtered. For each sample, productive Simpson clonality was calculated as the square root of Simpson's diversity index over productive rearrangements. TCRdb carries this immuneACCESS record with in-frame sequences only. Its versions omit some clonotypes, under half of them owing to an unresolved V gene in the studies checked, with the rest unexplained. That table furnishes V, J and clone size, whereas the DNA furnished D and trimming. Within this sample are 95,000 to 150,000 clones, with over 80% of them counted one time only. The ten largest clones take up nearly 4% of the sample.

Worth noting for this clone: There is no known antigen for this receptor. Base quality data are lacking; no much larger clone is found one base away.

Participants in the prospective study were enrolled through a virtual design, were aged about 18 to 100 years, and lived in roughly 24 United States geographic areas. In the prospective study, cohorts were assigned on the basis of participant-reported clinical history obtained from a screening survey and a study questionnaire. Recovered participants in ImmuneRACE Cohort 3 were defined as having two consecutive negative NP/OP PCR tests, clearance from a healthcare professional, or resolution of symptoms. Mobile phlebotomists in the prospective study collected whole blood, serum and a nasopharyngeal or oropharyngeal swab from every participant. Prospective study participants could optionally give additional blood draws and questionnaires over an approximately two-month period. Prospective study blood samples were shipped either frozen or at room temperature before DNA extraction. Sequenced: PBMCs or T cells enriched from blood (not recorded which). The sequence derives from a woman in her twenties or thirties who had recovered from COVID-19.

The bases are TGCGCCAGCAGCCGGCTACAGGGGACAGGGAAAGGACAACGTTACGAGCAGTACTTC. This yields the protein CASSRLQGTGKGQRYEQYF. The receptor chain draws on TRBV5-1 and TRBJ2-7; 9 bases in between match TRBD1. From a lookup of the germline V gene, CDR1 and CDR2 are SGHRS and YFSETQ. Inclusive of the bounding cysteine and phenylalanine, the CDR3 is 19 residues long. The only DNA kept is the CDR3, 57 bases in frame from the first base. Compared with germline, V lacks 4 bases and J lacks 4 bases; bases without a gene match: 21.